These T cell receptor beta chains were read from a single sample in a study of blood T cell repertoires in COVID-19. Profiling relied on immunoSEQ multiplex PCR, and the TCRdb table lists in-frame clones only, not all of them. The table has approximately 300,000 clones, 65% to 90% seen once. The sample consisted of PBMCs or T cells enriched from blood (not recorded which). All receptors come from a man aged 30 to 39 who had recovered from COVID-19. Each CDR3 is given with its conserved first and last residue. The order of the fields is CDR3 protein, CDR3 DNA, J gene, CDR3 length, D gene, V gene, clone size. D genes are given only for firm matches. Only part of the rows carry a size: once, few, many, or a class if the clone is expanded.

CASSQGSDRGETQYF	TGCGCCAGCAGCCAAGGATCGGACAGGGGGGAGACCCAGTACTTC	TRBJ2-5	15	TRBD1	TRBV4-1	NA
CASSSAGAGPGELFF	TGTGCCAGCAGTTCCGCGGGGGCCGGTCCCGGGGAGCTGTTTTTT	TRBJ2-2	15	NA	TRBV6-5	NA
CASSDPQGKDTQYF	TGTGCCAGCAGTGATCCCCAGGGGAAAGATACGCAGTATTTT	TRBJ2-3	14	NA	TRBV25-1	NA
CATSYRGSAGETQYF	TGTGCCACCAGCTACCGGGGGAGCGCGGGTGAGACCCAGTACTTC	TRBJ2-5	15	NA	TRBV24-1	once
CASPTDSSYNSPLHF	TGTGCCAGCCCGACAGATAGCTCCTATAATTCACCCCTCCACTTT	TRBJ1-6	15	NA	TRBV14	NA
CASSITVSYNSPLHF	TGTGCCAGCAGTATCACAGTCTCCTATAATTCACCCCTCCACTTT	TRBJ1-6	15	NA	TRBV28	NA
CASRLRDRAFDEQFF	TGTGCCAGCAGGCTCCGGGACAGGGCATTTGATGAGCAGTTCTTC	TRBJ2-1	15	TRBD1	TRBV6-4	NA
CASSIEDRDGYTF	TGTGCCAGTAGTATTGAAGACAGGGATGGCTACACCTTC	TRBJ1-2	13	TRBD1	TRBV19	NA
CATNPGQGAFYEQYF	TGTGCCACCAACCCGGGACAGGGGGCGTTCTACGAGCAGTACTTC	TRBJ2-7	15	TRBD1	TRBV15	NA
CASSPYSRQYTEAFF	TGCGCCAGCAGCCCCTATTCGCGACAGTACACTGAAGCTTTCTTT	TRBJ1-1	15	NA	TRBV5-1	few
CASSLTGQLYNEQFF	TGTGCCAGCAGCTTGACGGGACAGCTATACAATGAGCAGTTCTTC	TRBJ2-1	15	TRBD1	TRBV11-2	NA
CASSPGRDSAYGYTF	TGTGCCAGCAGCCCGGGGCGGGACAGTGCCTATGGCTACACCTTC	TRBJ1-2	15	TRBD1	TRBV3-1/TRBV3-2	once
CASSRLTGERGYTF	TGTGCCAGCAGCCGCCTGACAGGGGAGCGAGGCTACACCTTC	TRBJ1-2	14	TRBD1	TRBV3-1/TRBV3-2	NA
CSVRQGGEKLFF	TGCAGCGTTCGGCAGGGAGGGGAAAAACTGTTTTTT	TRBJ1-4	12	NA	TRBV29-1	NA
CASRNRVSYEQYF	TGTGCCAGCAGGAACAGGGTCTCCTACGAGCAGTACTTC	TRBJ2-7	13	NA	TRBV6-5	NA
CASTPPGGGARQPQHF	TGTGCCAGTACCCCTCCCGGCGGGGGTGCTAGGCAGCCCCAGCATTTT	TRBJ1-5	16	NA	TRBV19	NA
CASRPGTGVEQYF	TGTGCCAGCCGCCCCGGGACAGGGGTTGAGCAGTACTTC	TRBJ2-7	13	TRBD1	TRBV19	NA
CASSSRTGSEQYF	TGTGCCAGCAGTTCAAGGACAGGGTCCGAGCAGTACTTC	TRBJ2-7	13	TRBD1	TRBV6-5	NA
CASSPWTVFEAFF	TGTGCCAGCAGTCCTTGGACAGTTTTTGAAGCTTTCTTT	TRBJ1-1	13	NA	TRBV2	NA
CASTPGQIATEAFF	TGTGCCAGCACCCCGGGACAGATAGCCACTGAAGCTTTCTTT	TRBJ1-1	14	TRBD1	TRBV6-5	NA
CAIIPTGGTEAFF	TGTGCCATCATTCCGACAGGGGGCACTGAAGCTTTCTTT	TRBJ1-1	13	TRBD1	TRBV10-3	once
CASSPSPGDEQYF	TGTGCCAGTAGTCCTTCTCCGGGGGACGAGCAGTACTTC	TRBJ2-7	13	NA	TRBV19	NA
CASSPGQGFPFRTF	TGTGCCAGTAGTCCGGGACAGGGCTTCCCTTTCCGAACTTTT	TRBJ1-4	14	TRBD1	TRBV19	few
CASSFLGQGAETQYF	TGTGCCAGCAGCTTCCTGGGACAGGGGGCCGAGACCCAGTACTTC	TRBJ2-5	15	TRBD1	TRBV7-2	NA
CASSLVWDSSTDTQYF	TGTGCCAGCAGCTTAGTGTGGGACAGTAGCACAGATACGCAGTATTTT	TRBJ2-3	16	TRBD1	TRBV11-3	NA
CASSLEGTIWPNGTDTQYF	TGTGCCAGCAGCTTAGAAGGGACTATCTGGCCGAATGGCACAGATACGCAGTATTTT	TRBJ2-3	19	TRBD2	TRBV11-3	NA
CASSSLGADSPLHF	TGTGCCAGCAGCTCGTTGGGGGCAGATTCACCCCTCCACTTT	TRBJ1-6	14	NA	TRBV7-2	NA
CASSFPPSGQASNEQFF	TGTGCCAGTAGTTTTCCTCCTTCGGGACAGGCCTCCAATGAGCAGTTCTTC	TRBJ2-1	17	TRBD1	TRBV19	NA
CAWSAASAGETQYF	TGTGCCTGGAGTGCTGCTAGCGCCGGTGAGACCCAGTACTTC	TRBJ2-5	14	NA	TRBV30	NA